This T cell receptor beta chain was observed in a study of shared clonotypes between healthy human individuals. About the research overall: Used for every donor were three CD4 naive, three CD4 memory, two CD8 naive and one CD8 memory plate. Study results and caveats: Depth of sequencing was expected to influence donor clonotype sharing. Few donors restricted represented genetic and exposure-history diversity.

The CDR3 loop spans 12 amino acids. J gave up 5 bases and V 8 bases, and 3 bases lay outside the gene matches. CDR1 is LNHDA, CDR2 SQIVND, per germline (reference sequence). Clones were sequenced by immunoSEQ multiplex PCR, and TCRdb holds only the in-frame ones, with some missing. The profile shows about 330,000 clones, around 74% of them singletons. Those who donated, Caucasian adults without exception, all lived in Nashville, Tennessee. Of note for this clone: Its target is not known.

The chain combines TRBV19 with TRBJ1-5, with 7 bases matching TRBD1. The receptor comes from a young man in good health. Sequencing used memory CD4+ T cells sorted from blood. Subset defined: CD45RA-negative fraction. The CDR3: CASATGYQPQHF. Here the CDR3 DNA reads TGTGCCAGTGCGACAGGGTATCAGCCCCAGCATTTT.